The 21 T cell receptor beta chains listed next were all sequenced from one sample in a study of post-analysis software for immune sequencing data. The study's findings and limits: Included in a set of 5 or 6 TRBV segments more frequent in patients than controls were TRBV5-6, TRBV5-1 and TRBV20-1.

Every TCR beta cDNA library bore unique molecular identifiers. TCRdb ran MiXCR on the PCR reads and lists one entry per CDR3 protein. The repertoire holds hundreds of thousands of distinct CDR3 sequences, 25% to 30% seen once, with roughly 0.57% in the top ten. Their cognate antigens are unknown. Sequencing was done on a sample of blood. Receptor source: a girl aged 10 to 17 with multiple sclerosis.

The gene calls are TRBV6-5 and TRBJ1-2, with unresolved D. Germline assignment: CDR1 MNHEY and CDR2 SVGAGI. The CDR3 runs to 14 residues. V shed 6 bases and J shed 4 bases, with 15 bases lying between them. In nucleotides, the CDR3 is TGTGCCAGCAGCCGAAACGCTTGGACCTATGGCTACACCTTC. Protein sequence: CASSRNAWTYGYTF.

The chain has TRBV5-5 and TRBJ1-1, with D tentatively TRBD1 (6 bases). The CDR3 totals 13 residues. Trimming pared 5 bases from V and 1 base from J, leaving 9 bases between. Germline V gene sequence: CDR1 SGHKS, CDR2 YYEKEE (reference sequence). CDR3: CASSKDRNTEAFF. DNA for the CDR3: TGTGCCAGCAGTAAGGACAGGAACACTGAAGCTTTCTTT.

In this sample, this clonotype turned up a few times. The chain employs TRBV20-1 and TRBJ2-1; 9 bases fit TRBD1. V lost 5 bases to trimming and J lost 1 base; unmatched junction nucleotides: 0. Germline CDR1 is DFQATT and CDR2 is SNEGSKA (reference sequence). The CDR3 is 13 residues long. CDR3 DNA sequence: TGCAGTGCTGGGACAGGGTCCTACAATGAGCAGTTCTTC. Its translation: CSAGTGSYNEQFF.

This clonotype was counted a few times. In DNA form, the CDR3 reads TGTGCCAGCAGCTTAGGACAGATGCAAGAGACTCAGTACTTC. It encodes CASSLGQMQETQYF. The chain carries TRBV7-9 and TRBJ2-4; tentative D call: TRBD1 (5 bases). The V gene lost 1 base and the J gene lost 12 bases, with 16 bases spanning the gap. Per the germline V gene, CDR1 is SEHNR and CDR2 is FQNEAQ (reference sequence). This CDR3 is 14 amino acids long.

This clonotype came up a few times. CDR3 DNA sequence: TGTGCCAGCGCTGTCAACAGGGGGCGGGGAGATACGCAGTATTTT. Residues: CASAVNRGRGDTQYF. This chain connects TRBV11-1 to TRBJ2-3, with TRBD1 matching 9 bases. V dropped 8 bases and J dropped 5; count of bases not matched to a gene: 11. The length of the CDR3 is 15 residues. CDR1 and CDR2 from the germline V gene are SGHAT and FQDESV (reference sequence).

The rearrangement uses TRBV9 and TRBJ2-7, with TRBD2 matching over 10 bases. This CDR3 region has 16 residues. Losses at the gene ends were 0 bases for V and 3 bases for J; bases not matched to a gene: 6. The germline V gene encodes CDR1 SGDLS and CDR2 YYNGEE. CDR3 nucleotides: TGTGCCAGCAGCGTAGATCCAGCGGGAGGGGACTACGAGCAGTACTTC. Translation gives CASSVDPAGGDYEQYF. The entire variable domain, with the rest obtained from reference TRBV9 and TRBJ2-7, is as follows: DSGVTQTPKHLITATGQRVTLRCSPRSGDLSVYWYQQSLDQGLQFLIQYYNGEERAKGNILERFSAQQFPDLHSELNLSSLELGDSALYFCASSVDPAGGDYEQYFGPGTRLTVT.

CDR3 coding DNA: TGCAGCGCTCGTCGTGGAGGAGATGGGGAGACCCAGTACTTC. Translation gives CSARRGGDGETQYF. The chain couples TRBV29-1 to TRBJ2-7, with TRBD2 as a possible D gene (5 bases). The J call may not be correct, given that the DNA end is closer to TRBJ2-5. Germline V gene data show CDR1 as SQVTM and CDR2 as ANQGSEA. There are 14 residues in the CDR3.

About this clonotype itself: A much larger clone differs from this one at a single base, so this may be a read error. The V and J genes are TRBV29-1 and TRBJ2-1; D ambiguous. This CDR3 is 11 amino acids long. In germline, CDR1 is SQVTM, CDR2 ANQGSEA. The CDR3, as DNA: TGCAGCGTTAAAGACCATAATGAGCAGTTCTTC. Its protein is CSVKDHNEQFF.

V is TRBV2 and J is TRBJ2-5; D is unclear. Germline V gene sequence: CDR1 SNHLY, CDR2 FYNNEI. The V end was cut by 2 bases, the J end by 3 bases, with 7 bases between. The CDR3 runs 13 residues. This CDR3 is CASSEFTKETQYF. In DNA form, the CDR3 reads TGTGCCAGCAGTGAATTCACGAAAGAGACCCAGTACTTC.

This clonotype was recorded a few times. This chain connects TRBV7-2 to TRBJ1-5, with a tentative D call TRBD1 (5 bases). Trimming took 5 bases from V and 0 from J, leaving 20 bases between them. The germline V gene has CDR1 SGHTA and CDR2 FQGNSA. The CDR3 has 18 residues. The CDR3 region has the DNA TGTGCCAGCAGCCGTGAGGGACCGAACCATTATAGCAATCAGCCCCAGCATTTT. Translating it yields CASSREGPNHYSNQPQHF.

This clonotype was counted a few times. The rearrangement uses TRBV5-1 and TRBJ2-7; 14 bases map to TRBD2. In germline, CDR1 is SGHRS, CDR2 YFSETQ. The CDR3 is 15 amino acids. V trimming: 3 bases; J trimming: 6 bases; junction bases outside the gene matches: 5. This CDR3 is CASSSGLAGVREQYF. CDR3 DNA sequence: TGCGCCAGCAGCTCGGGACTAGCGGGAGTTCGCGAGCAGTACTTC. Drawing the rest from reference TRBV5-1 and TRBJ2-7, the complete variable domain is KAGVTQTPRYLIKTRGQQVTLSCSPISGHRSVSWYQQTPGQGLQFLFEYFSETQRNKGNFPGRFSGRQFSNSRSEMNVSTLELGDSALYLCASSSGLAGVREQYFGPGTRLTVT.

J is TRBJ2-5 and V is TRBV20-1; D gene ambiguous. V lost 6 bases and J 4 bases, leaving 12 bases between the germline ends. Germline assignment: CDR1 DFQATT and CDR2 SNEGSKA (reference sequence). The CDR3 runs to 12 residues. CDR3 residues: CSAPEGIETQYF. CDR3 bases: TGCAGTGCCCCCGAAGGGATAGAGACCCAGTACTTC.

A remark on this clonotype: Compared with germline, one end of the junction differs, possibly owing to a read error. CDR3 in amino acids: CAGSQDWPGINEKLFF. CDR3 in DNA: TGTGCCGGCAGCCAAGATTGGCCAGGGATTAATGAAAAACTGTTTTTT. The chain links TRBV3-1 to TRBJ1-4; a possible D gene is TRBD1 (5 bases). Germline values: CDR1 LGHDT, CDR2 YNNKEL (reference sequence). There are 16 residues in the CDR3.

This clonotype was observed at least ten times. This chain joins TRBV29-1 and TRBJ2-5; D may be TRBD1 or TRBD2 (5 bases each). CDR1 is SQVTM, CDR2 ANQGSEA, per germline. Between the trimmed V and J ends, which lost 8 bases and 1 base, there was a span of 11 bases. The CDR3 runs 12 residues. The CDR3 DNA is TGCAGCCTACGGGACGGCCAAGAGACCCAGTACTTC. As protein: CSLRDGQETQYF.

This chain connects TRBV20-1 to TRBJ2-3; a possible D gene is TRBD2 (6 bases). There are 16 residues in the CDR3. Germline V lookup: CDR1 DFQATT, CDR2 SNEGSKA (reference sequence). The germline V and J ends were trimmed by 3 bases and 1 base, with 17 bases remaining between them. The CDR3 here is CSASDPGAKGTDTQYF. The CDR3 DNA is TGCAGTGCTAGCGATCCGGGAGCCAAGGGCACAGATACGCAGTATTTT.

The CDR3 loop reads CATSTGTLYNEQFF. The CDR3 nucleotides are TGTGCCACCAGCACCGGGACTCTGTACAATGAGCAGTTCTTC. This chain links TRBV24-1 with TRBJ2-1, with D possibly being TRBD2 (6 bases). Trimming took 7 bases from V and 4 from J, leaving 13 bases between them. Germline-derived CDR1 and CDR2 are KGHDR and SFDVKD. CDR3 length: 14 residues.

The chain couples TRBV25-1 to TRBJ2-1; TRBD1 matches at 9 bases. The CDR3 contains 15 residues. Trimming removed 6 bases from V and 8 bases from J; junction bases left unmatched: 11. Germline V lookup: CDR1 MGHDK, CDR2 SYGVNS. CDR3 sequence (DNA): TGTGCCAGCAGGCCGGGACAGGGTTTTGAAGATGAGCAGTTCTTC. This translates into CASRPGQGFEDEQFF. The full variable domain, in which reference TRBV25-1 and TRBJ2-1 provide the parts outside the CDR3, is EADIYQTPRYLVIGTGKKITLECSQTMGHDKMYWYQQDPGMELHLIHYSYGVNSTEKGDLSSESTVSRIRTEHFPLTLESARPSHTSQYLCASRPGQGFEDEQFFGPGTRLTVL.

This chain links TRBV7-2 with TRBJ2-3, with D tentatively TRBD1 (6 bases). Trimming cost V 1 base and J 3 bases, with 8 bases left between them. CDR3 length: 14 amino acids. CDR1 and CDR2 (germline): SGHTA, FQGNSA. The chain's CDR3 is CASSLVQGTDTQYF. Written as DNA, the CDR3 is TGTGCCAGCAGCTTAGTCCAGGGGACAGATACGCAGTATTTT.

With regard to this clonotype: A read error may explain this, as a much larger clone is one base away. The V gene is TRBV6-5, the J gene TRBJ1-2; D is perhaps TRBD1 (5 bases). The CDR3 spans 13 residues. V lost 6 bases and J 7 bases, leaving 15 bases between the germline ends. CDR1 and CDR2 from the germline V gene are MNHEY and SVGAGI. The CDR3 loop reads CASSERGRGGYTF. Written as DNA, the CDR3 is TGTGCCAGCAGCGAGAGGGGTCGAGGTGGCTACACCTTC.

For the CDR3, the DNA is TGTGCCAGCAGCCGCGCTATGGGGGCGAACACTGAAGCTTTCTTT. Its translation is CASSRAMGANTEAFF. The chain employs TRBV6-5 and TRBJ1-1, with D possibly matching TRBD1 (6 bases). The CDR3 is made up of 15 amino acids. CDR1 and CDR2 from the germline V gene are MNHEY and SVGAGI. V was pared by 6 bases and J by 1 base, with 15 bases between.

In nucleotides, the CDR3 is TGCGCCAGCAGCCAAGTCTGGGGGGAGGACATTCAGTACTTC. Protein product: CASSQVWGEDIQYF. The chain recombines TRBV4-3 with TRBJ2-4; the D gene is possibly TRBD2 (6 bases). The CDR3 contains 14 residues. The V gene lost 1 base and the J gene lost 8 bases, with 12 bases spanning the gap. Per germline, CDR1 LGHNA and CDR2 YSLEER.